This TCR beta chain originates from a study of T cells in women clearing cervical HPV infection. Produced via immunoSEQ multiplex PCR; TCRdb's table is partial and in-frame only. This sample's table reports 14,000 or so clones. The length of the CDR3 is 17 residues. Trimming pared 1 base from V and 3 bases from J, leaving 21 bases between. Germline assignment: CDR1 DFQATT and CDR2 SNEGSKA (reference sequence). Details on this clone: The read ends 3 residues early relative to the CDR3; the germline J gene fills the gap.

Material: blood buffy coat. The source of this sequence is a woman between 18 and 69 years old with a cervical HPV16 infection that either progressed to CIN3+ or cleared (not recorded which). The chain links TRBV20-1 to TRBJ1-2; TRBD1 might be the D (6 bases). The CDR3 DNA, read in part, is TGCAGTGCTAGAGTCATTCCCTTCGGGGGGCGGGACTATGGC. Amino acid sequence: CSARVIPFGGRDYG. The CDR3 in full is CSARVIPFGGRDYGYTF.